This T cell receptor beta chain was recovered during a study of blood T cells in healthy people across ages. The second PCR ran roughly 7 to 11 cycles with a sample-barcoded 5' primer and J-beta primers. One entry per CDR3 protein, called by TCRdb with MiXCR from the 5' RACE reads. Of around 1,900,000 distinct CDR3 sequences in the sample, roughly two fifths were seen once. V lost 5 bases and J lost 0, with 11 bases in between. Germline V gene data show CDR1 as LGHNA and CDR2 as YSLEER. This CDR3 has 14 residues. This TCR was sampled from a human donor in good health. Sequencing used blood. The chain employs TRBV4-3 and TRBJ2-7; D is unclear. In nucleotides, the CDR3 is TGCGCCAGCAGCTCGAGTTTAGGCTCCTACGAGCAGTACTTC. This gives the protein CASSSSLGSYEQYF.